The next 2 T cell receptor beta chains were all read from a single sample in a study of monozygotic twins with inflammatory bowel disease. Using the 5' RACE reads, TCRdb records one entry per CDR3 protein without DNA. This sample's table has approximately 380,000 distinct CDR3 sequences. Material: blood. The receptors were gathered from a human donor with ulcerative colitis or Crohn's disease, or a healthy co-twin of an affected twin (not recorded which).

This chain uses TRBV2 with TRBJ1-5; lacking DNA, the TRBD1 call made by TCRdb goes unchecked. CDR1 SNHLY and CDR2 FYNNEI come from the germline V gene. This CDR3 is 15 amino acids long. Here the CDR3 reads CASSFVDRVNQPQHF. Full variable domain (outside the CDR3, taken from reference TRBV2 and TRBJ1-5): EPEVTQTPSHQVTQMGQEVILRCVPISNHLYFYWYRQILGQKVEFLVSFYNNEISEKSEIFDDQFSVERPDGSNFTLKIRSTKLEDSAMYFCASSFVDRVNQPQHFGDGTRLSIL.

V is TRBV20-1 and J is TRBJ2-3; without DNA, the TCRdb call of TRBD2 cannot be checked. Looked up from germline, CDR1 is DFQATT and CDR2 is SNEGSKA (reference sequence). This CDR3 region has 21 residues. This chain's CDR3 is CSARDLRGVLFPGGNADTQYF.